This section outlines one T cell receptor beta chain sequence together with its context. V was pared by 5 bases and J by 6 bases, with 14 bases between. Germline V gene sequence: CDR1 MNHEY, CDR2 SMNVEV (reference sequence). The CDR3 contains 13 residues. This entry belongs to a study of blood T cell repertoires in COVID-19. The wider study: PBMCs, B-cell-depleted T cells, or T cells were the source of the cDNA or gDNA that made up the material.

The study drew participants aged roughly 18 to 95 years from roughly 25 US areas. Donors of Cohort 3 who recovered were those that had two negative PCRs, clearance, or symptom resolution. The assay was immunoSEQ multiplex PCR, and TCRdb's table has in-frame clones only and misses some. The sample lists 490,000 or so clones, roughly 90% occurring once. The sample was PBMCs or T cells enriched from blood (not recorded which). The gene calls are TRBV27 and TRBJ2-7; possible D gene TRBD2, 6 bases. This receptor was identified in a woman in her thirties or forties who had recovered from COVID-19. CDR3 DNA sequence: TGTGCCAGCAGTCAGGGATGGGGAGGCGAGCAGTACTTC. It translates to CASSQGWGGEQYF.